This T cell receptor (beta chain) originates from a study of memory CD4+ T cells and cytomegalovirus serostatus (dated by TCRdb to between 2018 and 2021). About the full investigation: The cohort comprised around 35 healthy Belgian adults, 9 CMV seropositive and some 25 CMV seronegative. The study sequenced CD4+ memory TCRbeta repertoires of a Belgian cohort with known cytomegalovirus serostatus to replicate a published TCR-based CMV serostatus classifier.

The CDR1 and CDR2 encoded by the germline V gene are MGHDK and SYGVNS. The junction carries 11 bases between V and J, which are trimmed by 0 bases and 5 bases respectively. Counted from cysteine to phenylalanine, this CDR3 has 15 amino acids. Only CDR3 DNA remains: 45 bases, in frame from the first base. The paper as a whole reports these results and caveats: Unlike the original study, which covered naive and memory CD4+ and CD8+ populations, the Belgian study sequenced only CD4+CD45RO+ memory cells. Of roughly 170 previously reported CMV-associated TCRbeta sequences, approximately 70 appeared in the CD4+ memory repertoires, each in one to five individuals. The results were interpreted as suggesting that the CMV-associated TCR signature is largely present in the CD4+ memory repertoire. A median bootstrapped AUC of around 0.94 with a 95% CI of 0.76-1.00 was achieved on the Belgian cohort by the original-framework classifier. CMV serostatus prediction reached a median bootstrapped AUC of about 0.96 with the original framework and 0.75 to 0.92 with a US-trained random forest.

In regard to this clone: This clone's antigen is unknown. No base-level quality is on record; no much larger clone is a single base apart.

Genomic DNA was extracted from sorted cells with the Quick-DNA Microprep Kit. Amplification of TCRbeta DNA was done with the immunoSEQ hsTCRbeta kit, following the protocol from the manufacturer. An Illumina MiSeq instrument was used to sequence the TCRbeta libraries. As for the authors' bioinformatics: After out-of-frame sequences were removed, around 2,200,000 distinct TCRbeta sequences remained, averaging around 67,000 per individual. Each individual was scored according to the count of fewer than 200 previously reported CMV-associated TCRbeta sequences and the total productive distinct TCRbeta count. A beta-binomial model was reimplemented in Python, and scikit-learn random forests with default parameters were trained on US cohort data. Classifier performance on the Belgian cohort was summarized as median AUC with percentile confidence intervals over 10,000 bootstrap iterations. As stored in TCRdb, this immuneACCESS dataset retains in-frame rearrangements with V and J assigned. A fraction of the clones does not appear; measured against another copy, unresolved V genes explain less than half of the discrepancy, and the remainder lacks a known reason. V and J calls and clone size follow that table, whereas D and trimming were derived from the DNA. The sample includes roughly 67,000 clones, with 70% to 80% observed a single time. The ten most abundant clones make up approximately 4.8% of the sample.

Single viable CD3+CD4+CD8-CD45RO+ cells were sorted as memory CD4+ T cells on a FACSAria II. CMV serostatus was determined using a Roche Elecsys assay that detects serum IgG against CMV pp150, pp28, p38 and p52. Once the samples were thawed, total CD4+ T cells were enriched through positive selection using CD4 magnetic microbeads. Samples originated from another study that specifically interrogated the CD4+ T cell memory repertoire. Following standard operating procedures, peripheral blood mononuclear cells were isolated and cryopreserved, while serum was kept at -80 degrees C. The staining used CD3-PerCP (BW264/56), CD4-APC (RPA-T4), CD45RO-PE (UCHT1) and CD8-Pacific Orange (3B5) antibodies, and Sytox blue was used to exclude non-viable cells.

Sequenced: memory CD4+ T cells from blood. The sequence was collected from an adult in good health and CMV-seropositive. The rearrangement combines TRBV25-1 with TRBJ2-1, and TRBD2 may be the D gene, going by 7 matching bases. CDR3 region: CASSEYARGHNEQFF. Read as DNA, the sequence is TGTGCCAGCAGTGAATACGCGCGGGGGCACAATGAGCAGTTCTTC.